Below, one T cell receptor beta chain is given with its context. This sample was included in a study of blood T cell repertoires in COVID-19. Looking at the study overall: The origin of the acute and convalescent COVID-19 samples was the United States, Italy and Spain.

CDR1 and CDR2 from the germline V gene are LNHDA and SQIVND (reference sequence). Unmatched junction bases numbered 5, after V lost 5 bases and J lost 2 bases. This CDR3 is built from 14 residues. How the authors handled the data: The authors estimated nucleated cell counts from reference gene primer amplification. Sequencing was performed with immunoSEQ multiplex PCR; in TCRdb, only in-frame clones are kept and a portion is missing. D and trimming come from the DNA, and the V and J calls and clone size come from that table. Altogether about 310,000 clones are present, 85% to 90% being singletons, with the ten largest covering roughly 2.8%.

The sample taken for sequencing was peripheral blood. The genes are TRBV19 and TRBJ1-2; 7 bases fit TRBD1. The source is a woman aged 25-40 years with COVID-19, enrolled during active disease. The CDR3, as DNA: TGTGCCAGTAGTCGGGACAGAGAGAACTATGGCTACACCTTC. Protein: CASSRDRENYGYTF.